This TCR beta chain was retrieved from a study of T-cell reconstitution after alpha-beta-depleted transplantation in children listed by TCRdb under 2016. Regarding the research as a whole: Using TCR repertoire profiling, the study quantitatively followed how T-cell immune reconstitution unfolded in children after TCRalphabeta/CD19-depleted allogeneic hematopoietic cell transplantation.

Libraries came from PCR. TCRdb names Illumina HiSeq 2500 as the instrument used. TCR library preparation used molecular barcoding, with unique molecular identifiers applied to normalize quantification of the TCRbeta repertoire. The raw public reads went through TCRdb reprocessing: fastp at Q25, MiXCR clone calling, in-frame beta chains kept. Rows with one shared CDR3 protein collapse into an entry with the most common genes and DNA. The sample table holds some 200,000 distinct CDR3 sequences, of which 6.5% to 7.5% were seen once. Roughly 3% of the sample lies in the top ten. In the germline V gene, CDR1 corresponds to KGHSH and CDR2 to LQKENI. Including the terminal cysteine and phenylalanine, the CDR3 comprises 16 residues. The read is trimmed to its CDR3 DNA, 48 bases read in frame from base 1. From V the trimming removes 4 bases and from J it removes 8 bases, while the gene matches leave 11 bases of the junction unaccounted for.

In its sample, this clonotype was seen many times. Its antigen is still unknown. No base-level quality is on record; no much larger clone is a single base apart. The sequence came from a human donor who donated a stem cell graft to a child with Wiskott-Aldrich syndrome. The chain is made from TRBV18 and TRBJ2-1; 10 bases in the junction line up with TRBD2. Sequenced here: PBMCs from the stem cell graft donor, sampled from the stem cell graft. The CDR3 in this case is CASSLTAGGPGDEQFF. The bases are TGTGCCAGCTCACTGACAGCGGGGGGGCCAGGGGATGAGCAGTTCTTC.